Listed here are 26 T cell receptor beta chains from one sample, sequenced in a study of vaccination effects on CD4 cells after COVID-19. Method: immunoSEQ multiplex PCR; TCRdb's copy keeps in-frame clones and lacks some. The sample gives fewer than 40,000 clones, under 85% of which show up once; around 28% is in the top ten. Antigen-specific CD4+ T cells expanded by the ViraFEST assay with viral peptide pools were then sequenced. With nine to eleven days of culture completed, CD4+ T cells were isolated. It was between March and December 2020 that the person had a SARS-CoV-2 infection confirmed by PCR. No antigen has been assigned to these receptors. Sequences were derived from CD4+ T cells from PBMCs cultured with a peptide pool, sampled before COVID-19 vaccination. The receptors here all came from a human donor who had a prior SARS-CoV-2 infection.

The rearrangement uses TRBV27 and TRBJ1-2, with TRBD1 identical over 10 bases. Germline V gene sequence: CDR1 MNHEY, CDR2 SMNVEV (reference sequence). The CDR3 runs 16 residues. After removal of 3 bases from V and 4 bases from J, the junction contained 8 bases not matched to a gene. The CDR3 region has the DNA TGTGCCAGCAGTTTTCTCGACAGGGGGCCCGGCTATGGCTACACCTTC. It specifies CASSFLDRGPGYGYTF.

The CDR3 is CASSQESGPYNEKLFF. CDR3 DNA: TGTGCCAGCAGCCAGGAATCAGGCCCGTATAATGAAAAACTGTTTTTT. The chain couples TRBV4-2 to TRBJ1-4; D not certain. Germline CDR1 reads LGHNA; CDR2 reads YNFKEQ. The CDR3 totals 16 residues. With 3 bases removed from V and 4 bases from J, the gap between germline ends came to 15 bases.

V is TRBV7-2 and J is TRBJ2-3; no firm D call. V lost 5 bases to trimming and J lost 4 bases, with 10 bases between them. CDR1 and CDR2 (germline): SGHTA, FQGNSA. The CDR3 runs 13 residues. In DNA, the CDR3 is TGTGCCAGCAGCGTCAGGTTCGCAGATACGCAGTATTTT. It codes for CASSVRFADTQYF.

This rearrangement joins TRBV29-1 to TRBJ2-6; unclear D gene. CDR3 length: 14 amino acids. Germline assignment: CDR1 SQVTM and CDR2 ANQGSEA. Trimming took off 1 base at V and 4 bases at J, with 8 bases between the two ends. DNA for the CDR3: TGCAGCGTTGAAGGGGGATACGGGGCCAACGTCCTGACTTTC. The encoded protein is CSVEGGYGANVLTF.

A word on this clone: One end of the junction is discordant with germline, which a read error may explain. Written as DNA, the CDR3 is TGTGCCAGCAGATTAGGTGGGACAGATACGCAGTATTTT. It is translated as CASRLGGTDTQYF. This sequence joins TRBV12-3 or TRBV12-4 and TRBJ2-3, with D uncertain. The length of the CDR3 is 13 residues.

The sample holds a few counts of this clone. The J gene is TRBJ1-1, the V gene TRBV5-6, with D perhaps matching TRBD1 (6 bases). Germline CDR1 is SGHDT and CDR2 is YYEEEE. V was trimmed by 3 bases and J by 6 bases, leaving 15 bases between them. CDR3 length equals 14 residues. CDR3: CASSWQGLGAEAFF. The CDR3 DNA reads as TGTGCCAGCAGCTGGCAGGGGCTCGGGGCTGAAGCTTTCTTT.

This sequence joins TRBV7-2 and TRBJ1-5; 7 nucleotides match TRBD1. This CDR3 has 14 amino acids. Germline CDR1 SGHTA, CDR2 FQGNSA. V shed 1 base, J shed 7 bases, and the junction held 4 bases outside the gene matches. CDR3 protein: CASSLVAGGQPQHF. The CDR3 nucleotides are TGTGCCAGCAGCTTAGTGGCAGGGGGGCAGCCCCAGCATTTT.

This clone was observed once. This chain connects TRBV6-6 to TRBJ1-2; TRBD1 matches 10 bases. The CDR3 is 16 residues long. Trimming at V came to 2 bases and at J to 4 bases, leaving 7 bases not matched to a gene. CDR1 and CDR2 (germline): MNHNY, SVGAGI (reference sequence). CDR3: CASSYPPRTGGYGYTF. The CDR3 DNA reads TGTGCCAGCAGTTACCCCCCTCGGACAGGGGGCTATGGCTACACCTTC.

This chain uses TRBV2 with TRBJ2-7, with 9 bases fitting TRBD1. J gave up 6 bases and V 4 bases, and 13 bases lay outside the gene matches. This CDR3 has 16 residues. Per the germline V gene, CDR1 is SNHLY and CDR2 is FYNNEI. As DNA, the CDR3 is TGTGCCAGCAGTGGGCAAGGGGACAGGGTGATGCGCGAGCAGTACTTC. Its protein product is CASSGQGDRVMREQYF.

The rearrangement uses TRBV5-1 and TRBJ2-7; TRBD1 or TRBD2 may be the D gene (5 bases each). The CDR3 contains 14 residues. Trimming removed 4 bases from V and 2 bases from J, with 13 bases in between. Looked up from germline, CDR1 is SGHRS and CDR2 is YFSETQ. The CDR3 coding sequence is TGCGCCAGCAGCATACAGGCCGGGGCCTACGAGCAGTACTTC. Its translation: CASSIQAGAYEQYF. Using reference TRBV5-1 and TRBJ2-7 for the parts outside the CDR3, the full variable domain is KAGVTQTPRYLIKTRGQQVTLSCSPISGHRSVSWYQQTPGQGLQFLFEYFSETQRNKGNFPGRFSGRQFSNSRSEMNVSTLELGDSALYLCASSIQAGAYEQYFGPGTRLTVT.

This chain joins TRBV6-6 and TRBJ2-5; 9 nucleotides match TRBD1. Trimming at V came to 5 bases and at J to 4 bases, leaving 14 bases not matched to a gene. The CDR3 contains 17 residues. The germline CDR1 and CDR2 sequences are MNHNY and SVGAGI (reference sequence). The chain's CDR3 is CASSHNPTGGRRETQYF. The CDR3 coding sequence is TGTGCCAGCAGTCACAACCCGACAGGGGGTAGACGAGAGACCCAGTACTTC.

This chain joins TRBV5-4 and TRBJ2-7, with 8 bases matching TRBD1. Germline CDR1 and CDR2: SGHNT and YYREEE (reference sequence). V lost 4 bases and J lost 3; bases outside the gene matches: 9. This CDR3 contains 15 residues. The CDR3: CASSKSPGTGYEQYF. The CDR3 bases are TGTGCCAGCAGCAAAAGCCCCGGGACAGGCTACGAGCAGTACTTC. The variable domain in full, with the rest retrieved from reference TRBV5-4 and TRBJ2-7, is ETGVTQSPTHLIKTRGQQVTLRCSSQSGHNTVSWYQQALGQGPQFIFQYYREEENGRGNFPPRFSGLQFPNYSSELNVNALELDDSALYLCASSKSPGTGYEQYFGPGTRLTVT.

This clone was counted only a few times. The chain is built from TRBV29-1 and TRBJ1-4, with TRBD1 matching 7 bases. V lost 4 bases and J lost 8; bases outside the gene matches: 7. CDR3 size: 13 residues. Germline CDR1 and CDR2: SQVTM and ANQGSEA. CDR3 in DNA: TGCAGCGTTGTCCGCTCAGGGGGGGAAAAACTGTTTTTT. Encoded protein: CSVVRSGGEKLFF.

The chain has TRBV4-1 and TRBJ2-1; 9 bases are a match to TRBD2. V shed 3 bases, J shed 10 bases, and the junction held 22 bases outside the gene matches. The CDR3 is 19 residues long. The germline gives CDR1 MGHRA, CDR2 YSYEKL. The CDR3 sequence: CASSHPGLAGTPGLGEQFF. CDR3 bases: TGCGCCAGCAGCCACCCCGGGCTAGCGGGGACCCCCGGGTTGGGCGAGCAGTTCTTC.

The gene calls are TRBV12-3 or TRBV12-4 and TRBJ2-1; possibly TRBD2 for D (5 bases). V lost 8 bases to trimming and J lost 7 bases, with 9 bases between them. This CDR3 spans 11 amino acids. As DNA, the CDR3 is TGTGCCAGCCGAGGAGGTAATGAGCAGTTCTTC. Its protein is CASRGGNEQFF.

The chain is built from TRBV10-3 and TRBJ2-7; 7 bases fit TRBD2. Per the germline V gene, CDR1 is ENHRY and CDR2 is SYGVKD. The J segment lost 4 bases and the V segment lost 3 bases, leaving 9 bases of the junction unmatched. This CDR3 spans 15 amino acids. CDR3 coding DNA: TGTGCCATCAGTGATGGTCCTAGCGGAGGATACGAGCAGTACTTC. Its translation: CAISDGPSGGYEQYF.

This clone was detected only a few times. The chain combines TRBV3-1 (or the pseudogene TRBV3-2) with TRBJ1-4; 7 bases agree with TRBD1. Germline-derived CDR1 and CDR2 are LGHDT and YNNKEL (reference sequence). After removal of 4 bases from V and 7 bases from J, the junction contained 6 bases not matched to a gene. The CDR3 extends over 14 amino acids. CDR3 sequence reads: CASSRQGGGEKLFF. The CDR3 DNA follows: TGTGCCAGCAGCCGACAGGGTGGGGGTGAAAAACTGTTTTTT.

This clone was seen a few times. This chain uses TRBV6-2 or TRBV6-3 with TRBJ1-1; D call uncertain. This CDR3 has 13 residues. Germline V gene lookup returns CDR1 MNHEY and CDR2 SVGEGT. The V end lost 0 bases, the J end lost 3 bases, and 5 bases lay between the germline ends. This CDR3 is CASSYSKDTEAFF. The CDR3 DNA follows: TGTGCCAGCAGTTACTCGAAGGACACTGAAGCTTTCTTT.

This chain joins TRBV27 and TRBJ1-2; D is unresolved. CDR1 MNHEY and CDR2 SMNVEV come from the germline V gene (reference sequence). Trimming shortened V by 8 bases and J by 8 bases, and 27 bases separated the two germline ends. This CDR3 spans 16 amino acids. CDR3 region: CASRGMDGLPSVGYTF. DNA for the CDR3: TGTGCCAGCCGCGGTATGGACGGACTTCCTTCTGTCGGCTACACCTTC.

The table lists this clone with a few counts. This chain connects TRBV9 to TRBJ2-5, with D perhaps TRBD1 (6 bases). In germline, CDR1 is SGDLS, CDR2 YYNGEE. This CDR3 has 15 residues. The ends were cut back, 0 bases at V and 4 bases at J, with 13 bases in the middle. The CDR3 reads CASSVDQGSGETQYF. CDR3 DNA sequence: TGTGCCAGCAGCGTAGACCAGGGGTCAGGAGAGACCCAGTACTTC.

In this sample, this clone turned up a few times. V is TRBV2 and J is TRBJ1-2, with D perhaps TRBD1 (6 bases). Germline V gene sequence: CDR1 SNHLY, CDR2 FYNNEI. V was clipped by 5 bases and J by 6 bases, with 13 bases between them. The CDR3 has 13 amino acids. The CDR3 is CASSFWGQDGYTF. The CDR3 nucleotides read TGTGCCAGCAGTTTTTGGGGGCAGGATGGCTACACCTTC.

The chain carries TRBV9 and TRBJ1-2; TRBD1 matches 11 bases. Unmatched junction bases numbered 10, after V lost 7 bases and J lost 8 bases. The length of the CDR3 is 14 residues. The germline V gene encodes CDR1 SGDLS and CDR2 YYNGEE. The CDR3 region is CASGPGQGGWGYTF. The CDR3 nucleotides are TGTGCCAGCGGACCGGGACAGGGGGGATGGGGCTACACCTTC.

This chain joins TRBV27 and TRBJ2-2; 9 positions agree with TRBD2. Trimming removed 5 bases from V and 4 bases from J; junction bases left unmatched: 17. Germline CDR1 reads MNHEY; CDR2 reads SMNVEV (reference sequence). The CDR3 extends over 19 amino acids. As DNA, the CDR3 is TGTGCCAGCAGTCTCCGGACTAGCGCCGACGGAGGACGCACCGGGGAGCTGTTTTTT. Amino acids: CASSLRTSADGGRTGELFF.

This clone was seen only once. The V and J genes are TRBV7-2 and TRBJ2-7, with 9 bases identical to TRBD2. The CDR3 has 14 residues. V lost 5 bases and J lost 3; bases outside the gene matches: 5. Germline-derived CDR1 and CDR2 are SGHTA and FQGNSA. CDR3 in amino acids: CASSNSGGYYEQYF. As DNA, the CDR3 is TGTGCCAGCAGCAATAGCGGGGGATACTACGAGCAGTACTTC.

The chain couples TRBV4-1 to TRBJ2-1; 14 bases are shared with TRBD2. The trim removed 3 bases at V and 0 bases at J, leaving 7 bases unmatched. Germline V CDR1 and CDR2: MGHRA, YSYEKL. The CDR3 extends over 19 amino acids. CDR3 region: CASSHQIGLAGGSYNEQFF. The CDR3, as DNA: TGCGCCAGCAGCCATCAAATCGGACTAGCGGGAGGCTCCTACAATGAGCAGTTCTTC.

The CDR3 bases are TGTGCCAGTACCCAACCACCGGGACAGGGGAACACTGAAGCTTTCTTT. Its protein product is CASTQPPGQGNTEAFF. V and J are TRBV19 and TRBJ1-1; 9 bases map to TRBD1. This CDR3 region has 16 residues. From germline, CDR1 is LNHDA and CDR2 SQIVND (reference sequence). The ends lost 7 bases at V and 1 base at J; junction bases unmatched: 10.